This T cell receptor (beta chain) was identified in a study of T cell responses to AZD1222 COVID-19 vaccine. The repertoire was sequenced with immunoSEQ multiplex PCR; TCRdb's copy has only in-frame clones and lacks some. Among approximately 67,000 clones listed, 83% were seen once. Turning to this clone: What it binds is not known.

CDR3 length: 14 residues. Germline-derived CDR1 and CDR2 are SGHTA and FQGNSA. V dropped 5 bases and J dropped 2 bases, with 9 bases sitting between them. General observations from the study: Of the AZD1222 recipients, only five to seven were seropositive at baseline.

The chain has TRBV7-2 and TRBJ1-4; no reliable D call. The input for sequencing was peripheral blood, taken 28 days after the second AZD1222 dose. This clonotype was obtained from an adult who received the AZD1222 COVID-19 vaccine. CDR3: CASSPSHTNEKLFF. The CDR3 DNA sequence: TGTGCCAGCAGCCCCAGCCATACTAATGAAAAACTGTTTTTT.